This T cell receptor beta chain was sequenced during a study of T cells in Graves' hyperthyroidism and ophthalmopathy. The length of the CDR3 is 17 residues. Germline V gene lookup returns CDR1 SGHTS and CDR2 YDEGEE. V dropped 5 bases and J dropped 0; count of bases not matched to a gene: 12. Using RNA transcripts as the source, TCR beta CDR3 regions were amplified. The primer set for the first-round RT-PCR of the TCR CDR3 was HTBI. TCRdb recomputed calls from the multiplex PCR reads with MiXCR, one row per CDR3 protein. The data show 450,000 to 650,000 distinct CDR3 sequences, over 15% seen once. This clonotype was observed a few times.

The V and J genes are TRBV5-8 and TRBJ2-3, with 7 bases fitting TRBD1. Sequencing was carried out using blood. This TCR was recovered from a woman between 18 and 29 years old with Graves' ophthalmopathy. This CDR3 reads CASSRFPGQLSTDTQYF. The CDR3 region has the DNA TGTGCCAGCAGTCGATTTCCGGGACAGCTAAGCACAGATACGCAGTATTTT.